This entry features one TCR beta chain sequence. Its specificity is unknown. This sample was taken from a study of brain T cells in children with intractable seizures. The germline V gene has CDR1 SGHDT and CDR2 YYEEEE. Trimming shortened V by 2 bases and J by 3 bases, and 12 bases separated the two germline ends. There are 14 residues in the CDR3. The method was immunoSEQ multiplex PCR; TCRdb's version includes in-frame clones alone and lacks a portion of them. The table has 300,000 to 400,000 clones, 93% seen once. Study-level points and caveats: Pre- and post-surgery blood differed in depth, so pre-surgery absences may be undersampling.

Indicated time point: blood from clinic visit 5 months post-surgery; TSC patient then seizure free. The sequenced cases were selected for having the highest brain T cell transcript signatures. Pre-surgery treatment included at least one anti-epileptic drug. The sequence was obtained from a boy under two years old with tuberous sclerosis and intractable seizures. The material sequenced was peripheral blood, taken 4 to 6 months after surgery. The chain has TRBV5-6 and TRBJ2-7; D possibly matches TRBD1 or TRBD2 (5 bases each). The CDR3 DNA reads TGTGCCAGCAGCTTTCGGGACGGGTACTACGAGCAGTACTTC. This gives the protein CASSFRDGYYEQYF. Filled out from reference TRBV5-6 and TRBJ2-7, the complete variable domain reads DAGVTQSPTHLIKTRGQQVTLRCSPKSGHDTVSWYQQALGQGPQFIFQYYEEEERQRGNFPDRFSGHQFPNYSSELNVNALLLGDSALYLCASSFRDGYYEQYFGPGTRLTVT.